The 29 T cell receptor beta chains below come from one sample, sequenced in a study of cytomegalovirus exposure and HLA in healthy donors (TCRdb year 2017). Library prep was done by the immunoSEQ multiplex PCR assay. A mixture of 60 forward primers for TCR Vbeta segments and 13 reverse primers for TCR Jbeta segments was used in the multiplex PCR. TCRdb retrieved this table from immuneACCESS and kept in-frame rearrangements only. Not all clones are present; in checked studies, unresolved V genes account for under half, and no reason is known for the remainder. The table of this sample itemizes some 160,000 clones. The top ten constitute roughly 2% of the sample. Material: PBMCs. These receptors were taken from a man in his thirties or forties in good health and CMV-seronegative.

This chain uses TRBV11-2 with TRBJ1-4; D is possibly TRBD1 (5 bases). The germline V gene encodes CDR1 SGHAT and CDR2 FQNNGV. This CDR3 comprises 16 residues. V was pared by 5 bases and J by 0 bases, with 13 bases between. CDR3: CASSPSGIATNEKLFF. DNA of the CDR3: TGTGCCAGCAGCCCGTCAGGGATCGCAACTAATGAAAAACTGTTTTTT.

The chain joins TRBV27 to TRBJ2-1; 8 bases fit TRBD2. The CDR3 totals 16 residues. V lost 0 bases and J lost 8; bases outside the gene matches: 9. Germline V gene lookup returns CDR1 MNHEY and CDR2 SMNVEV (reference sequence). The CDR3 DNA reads TGTGCCAGCAGTTTATCCGGACTGGGACTAGGGTATGAGCAGTTCTTC. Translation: CASSLSGLGLGYEQFF.

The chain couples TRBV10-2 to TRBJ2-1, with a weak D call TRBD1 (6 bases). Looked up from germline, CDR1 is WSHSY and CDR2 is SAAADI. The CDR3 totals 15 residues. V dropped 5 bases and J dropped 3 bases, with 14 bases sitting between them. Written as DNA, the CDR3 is TGCGCCAGCAGTTTAGGGACAACCCGCTACAATGAGCAGTTCTTC. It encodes CASSLGTTRYNEQFF.

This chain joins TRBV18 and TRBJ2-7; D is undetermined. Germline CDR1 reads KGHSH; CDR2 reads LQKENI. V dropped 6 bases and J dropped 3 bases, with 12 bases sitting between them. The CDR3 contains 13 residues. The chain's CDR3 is CASSPSTGYEQYF. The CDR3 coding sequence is TGTGCCAGCTCCCCCTCCACGGGCTACGAGCAGTACTTC.

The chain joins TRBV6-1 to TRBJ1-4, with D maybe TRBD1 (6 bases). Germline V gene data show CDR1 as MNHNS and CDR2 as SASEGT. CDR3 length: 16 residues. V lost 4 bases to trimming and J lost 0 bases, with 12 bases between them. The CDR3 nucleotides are TGTGCCAGCAGTGCACCGCAGGGGTCAACTAATGAAAAACTGTTTTTT. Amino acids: CASSAPQGSTNEKLFF.

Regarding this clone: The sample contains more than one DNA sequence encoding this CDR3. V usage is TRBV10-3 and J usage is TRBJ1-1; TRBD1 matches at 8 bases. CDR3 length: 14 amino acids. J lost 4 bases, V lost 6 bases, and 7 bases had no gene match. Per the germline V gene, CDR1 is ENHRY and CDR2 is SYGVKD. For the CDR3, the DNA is TGTGCCATCAGAGAGACAGGGGATTTCACTGAAGCTTTCTTT. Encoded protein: CAIRETGDFTEAFF.

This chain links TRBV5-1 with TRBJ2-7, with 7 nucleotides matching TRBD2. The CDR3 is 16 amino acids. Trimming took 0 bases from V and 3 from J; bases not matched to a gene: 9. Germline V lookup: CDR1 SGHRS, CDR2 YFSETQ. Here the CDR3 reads CASSLASGEGSYEQYF. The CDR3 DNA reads TGCGCCAGCAGCTTGGCCTCGGGGGAGGGTAGCTACGAGCAGTACTTC.

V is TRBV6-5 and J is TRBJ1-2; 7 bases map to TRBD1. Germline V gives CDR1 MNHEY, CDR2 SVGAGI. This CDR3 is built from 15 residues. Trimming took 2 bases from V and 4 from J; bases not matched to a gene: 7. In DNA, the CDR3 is TGTGCCAGCAGTTACGAGAGGGACAGCATCTATGGCTACACCTTC. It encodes CASSYERDSIYGYTF.

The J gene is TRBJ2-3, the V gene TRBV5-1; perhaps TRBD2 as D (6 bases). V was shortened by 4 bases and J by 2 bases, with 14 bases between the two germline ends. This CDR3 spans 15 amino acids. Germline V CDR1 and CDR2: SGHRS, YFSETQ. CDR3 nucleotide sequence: TGCGCCAGCAGCCCCGGTAGCGGTTTCACAGATACGCAGTATTTT. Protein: CASSPGSGFTDTQYF.

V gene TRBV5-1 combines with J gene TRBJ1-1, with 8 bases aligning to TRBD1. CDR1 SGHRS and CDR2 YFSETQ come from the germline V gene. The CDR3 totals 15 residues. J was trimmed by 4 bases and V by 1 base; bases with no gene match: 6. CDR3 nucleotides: TGCGCCAGCAGCTTGAGCCGGACAGGGCCCACTGAAGCTTTCTTT. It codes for CASSLSRTGPTEAFF.

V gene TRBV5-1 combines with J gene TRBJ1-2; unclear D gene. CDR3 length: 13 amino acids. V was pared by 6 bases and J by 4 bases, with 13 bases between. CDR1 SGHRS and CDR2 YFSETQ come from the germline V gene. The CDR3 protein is CASKSEGAYGYTF. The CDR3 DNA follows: TGCGCCAGCAAATCTGAGGGCGCCTATGGCTACACCTTC.

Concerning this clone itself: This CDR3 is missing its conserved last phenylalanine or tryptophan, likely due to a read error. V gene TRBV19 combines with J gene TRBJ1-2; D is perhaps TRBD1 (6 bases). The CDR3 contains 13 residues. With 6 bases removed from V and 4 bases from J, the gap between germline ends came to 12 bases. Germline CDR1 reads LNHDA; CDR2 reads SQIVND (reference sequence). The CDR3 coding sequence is TGTGCCAGTAGCCCGTCAGGGGCCTATGGCTACACCCTC. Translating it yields CASSPSGAYGYTL.

The CDR3 bases are TGTGCCAGCAGCCGGCCCGCGGGTAACTATGGCTACACCTTC. Amino acid sequence: CASSRPAGNYGYTF. The chain combines TRBV5-6 with TRBJ1-2; D call uncertain. V lost 4 bases and J lost 1, with 11 bases in between. This CDR3 is built from 14 residues. Germline assignment: CDR1 SGHDT and CDR2 YYEEEE.

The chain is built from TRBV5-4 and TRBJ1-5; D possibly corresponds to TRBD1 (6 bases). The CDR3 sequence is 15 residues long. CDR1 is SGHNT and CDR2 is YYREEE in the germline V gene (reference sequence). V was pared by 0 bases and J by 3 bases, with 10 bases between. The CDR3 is CASSLDRAANQPQHF. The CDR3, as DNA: TGTGCCAGCAGCTTGGACAGGGCTGCCAATCAGCCCCAGCATTTT.

The CDR3 loop reads CASSSGTGRNQPQHF. CDR3 nucleotides: TGTGCCAGCAGTAGCGGGACAGGGCGGAATCAGCCCCAGCATTTT. The J gene is TRBJ1-5, the V gene TRBV6-1, with 9 nucleotides matching TRBD1. The CDR3 is 15 residues long. CDR1 is MNHNS, CDR2 SASEGT, per germline. V lost 5 bases and J lost 4; bases outside the gene matches: 6.

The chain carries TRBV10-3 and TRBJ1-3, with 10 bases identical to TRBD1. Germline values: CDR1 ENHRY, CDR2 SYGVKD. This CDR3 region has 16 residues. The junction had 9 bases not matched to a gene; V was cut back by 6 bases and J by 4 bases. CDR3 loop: CAISETGGKVGNTIYF. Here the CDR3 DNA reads TGTGCCATCAGCGAGACAGGGGGCAAAGTGGGAAACACCATATATTTT.

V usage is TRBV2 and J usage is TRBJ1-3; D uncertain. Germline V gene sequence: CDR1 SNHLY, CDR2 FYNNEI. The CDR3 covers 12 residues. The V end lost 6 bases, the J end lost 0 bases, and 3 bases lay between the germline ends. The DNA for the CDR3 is TGTGCCAGCAGGCGCTCTGGAAACACCATATATTTT. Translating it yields CASRRSGNTIYF.

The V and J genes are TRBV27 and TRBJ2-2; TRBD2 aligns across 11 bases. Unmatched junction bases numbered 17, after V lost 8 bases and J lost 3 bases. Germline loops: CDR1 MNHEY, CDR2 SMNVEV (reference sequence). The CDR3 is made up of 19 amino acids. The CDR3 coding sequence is TGTGCCAGCCAGCCTATTAGCGGGAGGGCCGTGGTTTACACCGGGGAGCTGTTTTTT. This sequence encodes CASQPISGRAVVYTGELFF.

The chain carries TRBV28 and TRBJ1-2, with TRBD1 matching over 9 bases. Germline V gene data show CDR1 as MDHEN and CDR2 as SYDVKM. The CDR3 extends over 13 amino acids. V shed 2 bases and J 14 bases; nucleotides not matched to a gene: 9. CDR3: CASSLQLDRGGTF. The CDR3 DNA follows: TGTGCCAGCAGTTTACAACTGGACAGGGGAGGTACCTTC.

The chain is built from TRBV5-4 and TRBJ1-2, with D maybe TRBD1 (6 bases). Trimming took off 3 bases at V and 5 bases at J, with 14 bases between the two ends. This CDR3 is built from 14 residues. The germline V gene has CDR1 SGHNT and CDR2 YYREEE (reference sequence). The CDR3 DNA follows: TGTGCCAGCAGCTGGAGGGAGGGGGATTATGGCTACACCTTC. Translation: CASSWREGDYGYTF.

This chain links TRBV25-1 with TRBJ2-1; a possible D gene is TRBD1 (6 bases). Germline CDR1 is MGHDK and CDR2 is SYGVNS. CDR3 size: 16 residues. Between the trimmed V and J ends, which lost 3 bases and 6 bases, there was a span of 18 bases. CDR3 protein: CASSDPEPSRGNEQFF. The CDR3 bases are TGTGCCAGCAGTGACCCCGAACCCTCCAGGGGCAATGAGCAGTTCTTC. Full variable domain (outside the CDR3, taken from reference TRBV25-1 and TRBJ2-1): EADIYQTPRYLVIGTGKKITLECSQTMGHDKMYWYQQDPGMELHLIHYSYGVNSTEKGDLSSESTVSRIRTEHFPLTLESARPSHTSQYLCASSDPEPSRGNEQFFGPGTRLTVL.

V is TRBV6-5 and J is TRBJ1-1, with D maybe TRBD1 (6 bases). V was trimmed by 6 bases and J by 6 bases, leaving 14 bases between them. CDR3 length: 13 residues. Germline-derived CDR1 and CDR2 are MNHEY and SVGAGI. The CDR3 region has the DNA TGTGCCAGCAGAAACACAGGGTATCCTGAAGCTTTCTTT. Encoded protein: CASRNTGYPEAFF.

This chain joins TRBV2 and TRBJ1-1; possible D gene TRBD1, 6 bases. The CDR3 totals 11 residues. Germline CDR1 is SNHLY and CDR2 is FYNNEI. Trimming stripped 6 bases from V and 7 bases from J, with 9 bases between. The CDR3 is CASRLRGEAFF. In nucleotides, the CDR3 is TGTGCCAGCAGACTCAGGGGTGAAGCTTTCTTT.

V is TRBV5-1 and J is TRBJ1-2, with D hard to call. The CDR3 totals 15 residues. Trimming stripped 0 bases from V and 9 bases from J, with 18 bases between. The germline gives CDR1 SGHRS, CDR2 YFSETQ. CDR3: CASSLEVGQVKSYTF. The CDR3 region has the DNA TGCGCCAGCAGCTTGGAGGTTGGTCAGGTAAAAAGCTACACCTTC.

The CDR3 loop is CASSLVGRYRNEQFF. The CDR3 DNA reads TGTGCCAGCAGCTTGGTGGGGCGCTACCGGAATGAGCAGTTCTTC. The chain is built from TRBV5-6 and TRBJ2-1; D may be TRBD1 (5 bases). CDR1 is SGHDT and CDR2 is YYEEEE in the germline V gene. This CDR3 comprises 15 residues. V was pared by 0 bases and J by 7 bases, with 14 bases between.

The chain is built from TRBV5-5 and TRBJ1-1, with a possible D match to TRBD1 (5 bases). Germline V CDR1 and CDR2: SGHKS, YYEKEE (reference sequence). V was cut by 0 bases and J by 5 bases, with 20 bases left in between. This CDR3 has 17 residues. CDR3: CASSLAPGGVEVTEAFF. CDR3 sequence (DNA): TGTGCCAGCAGCTTGGCTCCGGGAGGGGTGGAAGTGACTGAAGCTTTCTTT. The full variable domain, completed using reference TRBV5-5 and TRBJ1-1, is DAGVTQSPTHLIKTRGQQVTLRCSPISGHKSVSWYQQVLGQGPQFIFQYYEKEERGRGNFPDRFSARQFPNYSSELNVNALLLGDSALYLCASSLAPGGVEVTEAFFGQGTRLTVV.

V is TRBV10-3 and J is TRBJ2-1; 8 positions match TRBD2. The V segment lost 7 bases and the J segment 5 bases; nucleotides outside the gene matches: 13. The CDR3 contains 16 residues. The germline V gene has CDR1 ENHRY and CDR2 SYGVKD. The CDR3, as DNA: TGTGCCATCACCTCAACAGCGGGAGTAGCAGACAATGAGCAGTTCTTC. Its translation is CAITSTAGVADNEQFF.

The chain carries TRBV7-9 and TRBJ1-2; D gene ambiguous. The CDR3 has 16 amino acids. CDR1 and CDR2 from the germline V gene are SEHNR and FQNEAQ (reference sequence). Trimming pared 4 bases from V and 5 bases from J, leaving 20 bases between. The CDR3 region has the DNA TGTGCCAGCAGCTGGGAGTACAGTGACGGGCAATATGGCTACACCTTC. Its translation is CASSWEYSDGQYGYTF.

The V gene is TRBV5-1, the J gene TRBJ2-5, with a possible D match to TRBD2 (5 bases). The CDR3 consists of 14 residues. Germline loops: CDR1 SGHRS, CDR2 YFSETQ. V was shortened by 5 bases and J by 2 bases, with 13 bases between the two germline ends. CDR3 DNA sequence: TGCGCCAGCAGGTTGCTGGGAGTACAAGAGACCCAGTACTTC. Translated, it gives CASRLLGVQETQYF.